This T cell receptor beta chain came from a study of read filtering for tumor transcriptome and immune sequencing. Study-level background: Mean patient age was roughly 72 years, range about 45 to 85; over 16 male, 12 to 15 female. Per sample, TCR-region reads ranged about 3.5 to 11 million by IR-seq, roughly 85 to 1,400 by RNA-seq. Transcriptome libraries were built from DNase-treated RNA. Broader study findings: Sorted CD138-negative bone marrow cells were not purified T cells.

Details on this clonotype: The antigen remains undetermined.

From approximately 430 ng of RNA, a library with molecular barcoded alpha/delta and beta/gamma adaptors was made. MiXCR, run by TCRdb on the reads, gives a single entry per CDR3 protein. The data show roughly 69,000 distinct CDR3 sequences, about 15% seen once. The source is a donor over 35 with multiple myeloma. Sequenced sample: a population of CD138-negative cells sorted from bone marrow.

CDR3 amino acids: CASSTGAGTGASGELFF. The DNA of the CDR3 is TGTGCCAGTAGTACGGGGGCCGGGACAGGGGCTTCCGGGGAGCTGTTTTTT. This chain links TRBV19 with TRBJ2-2, with TRBD1 matching 10 bases. This CDR3 is built from 17 residues. CDR1 LNHDA and CDR2 SQIVND come from the germline V gene (reference sequence). After removal of 4 bases from V and 6 bases from J, the junction contained 11 bases not matched to a gene.